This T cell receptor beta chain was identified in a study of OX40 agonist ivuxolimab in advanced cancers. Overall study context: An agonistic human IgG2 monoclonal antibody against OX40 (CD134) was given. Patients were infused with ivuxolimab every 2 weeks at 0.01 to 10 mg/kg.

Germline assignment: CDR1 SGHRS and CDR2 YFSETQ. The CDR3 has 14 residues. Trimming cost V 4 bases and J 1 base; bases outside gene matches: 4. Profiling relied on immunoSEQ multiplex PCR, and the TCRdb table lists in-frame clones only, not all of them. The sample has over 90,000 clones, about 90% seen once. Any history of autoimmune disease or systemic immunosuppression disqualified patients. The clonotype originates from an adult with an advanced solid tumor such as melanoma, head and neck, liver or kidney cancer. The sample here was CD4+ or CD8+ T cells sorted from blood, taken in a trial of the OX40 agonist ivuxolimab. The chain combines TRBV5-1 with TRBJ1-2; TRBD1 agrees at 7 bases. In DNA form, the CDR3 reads TGCGCCAGCAGCCAAGCAGGGGGTAACTATGGCTACACCTTC. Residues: CASSQAGGNYGYTF.